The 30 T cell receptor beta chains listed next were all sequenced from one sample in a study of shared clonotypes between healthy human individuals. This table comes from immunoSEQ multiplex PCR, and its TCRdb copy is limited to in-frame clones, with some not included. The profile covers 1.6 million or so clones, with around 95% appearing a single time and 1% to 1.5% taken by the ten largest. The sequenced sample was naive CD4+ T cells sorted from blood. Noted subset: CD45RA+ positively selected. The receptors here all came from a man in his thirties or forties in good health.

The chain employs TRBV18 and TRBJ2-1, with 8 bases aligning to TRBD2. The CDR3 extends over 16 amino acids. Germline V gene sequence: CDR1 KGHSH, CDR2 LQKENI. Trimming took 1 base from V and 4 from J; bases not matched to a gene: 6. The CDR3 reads CASSPQQREIYNEQFF. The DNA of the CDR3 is TGTGCCAGCTCACCACAGCAGCGGGAGATATACAATGAGCAGTTCTTC.

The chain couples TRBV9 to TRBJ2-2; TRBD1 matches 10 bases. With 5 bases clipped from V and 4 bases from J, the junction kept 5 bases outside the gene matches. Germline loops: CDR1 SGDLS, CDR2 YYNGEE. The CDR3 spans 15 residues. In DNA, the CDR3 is TGTGCCAGCAGGGCGGGACAGGGGATCACCGGGGAGCTGTTTTTT. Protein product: CASRAGQGITGELFF.

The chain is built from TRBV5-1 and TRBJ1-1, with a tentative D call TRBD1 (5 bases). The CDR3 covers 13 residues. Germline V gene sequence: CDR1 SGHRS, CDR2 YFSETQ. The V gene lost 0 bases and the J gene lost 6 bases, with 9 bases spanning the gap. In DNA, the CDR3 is TGCGCCAGCAGCTTGGAGGGCAGGGCTGAAGCTTTCTTT. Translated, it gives CASSLEGRAEAFF.

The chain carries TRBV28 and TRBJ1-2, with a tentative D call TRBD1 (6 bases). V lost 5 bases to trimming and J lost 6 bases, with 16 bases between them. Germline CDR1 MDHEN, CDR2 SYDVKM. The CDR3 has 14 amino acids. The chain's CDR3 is CASSLRGRSHGYTF. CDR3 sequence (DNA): TGTGCCAGCAGTCTTCGGGGGCGCTCTCATGGCTACACCTTC.

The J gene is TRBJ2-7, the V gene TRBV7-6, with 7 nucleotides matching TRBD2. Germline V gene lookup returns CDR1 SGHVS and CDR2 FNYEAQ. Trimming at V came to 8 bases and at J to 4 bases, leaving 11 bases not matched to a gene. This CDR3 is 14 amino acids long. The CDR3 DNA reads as TGTGCCAGCGTCGTTTTTCCGGGGGGATACGAGCAGTACTTC. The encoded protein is CASVVFPGGYEQYF.

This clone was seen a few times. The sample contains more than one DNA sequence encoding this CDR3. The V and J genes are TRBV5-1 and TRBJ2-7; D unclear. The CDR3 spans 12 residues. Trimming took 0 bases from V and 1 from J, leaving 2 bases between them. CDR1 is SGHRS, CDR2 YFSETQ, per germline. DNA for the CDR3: TGCGCCAGCAGCTTGGAGTCCTACGAGCAGTACTTC. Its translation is CASSLESYEQYF.

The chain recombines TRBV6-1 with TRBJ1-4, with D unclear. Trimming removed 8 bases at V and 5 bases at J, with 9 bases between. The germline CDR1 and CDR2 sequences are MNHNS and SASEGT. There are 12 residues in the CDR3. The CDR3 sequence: CASYQVNEKLFF. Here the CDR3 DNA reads TGTGCCAGCTACCAGGTGAATGAAAAACTGTTTTTT.

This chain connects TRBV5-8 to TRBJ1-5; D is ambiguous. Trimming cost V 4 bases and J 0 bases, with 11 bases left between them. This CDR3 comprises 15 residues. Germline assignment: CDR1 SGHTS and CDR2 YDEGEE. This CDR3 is CASSPDWDSNQPQHF. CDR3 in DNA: TGTGCCAGCAGCCCTGACTGGGATAGCAATCAGCCCCAGCATTTT.

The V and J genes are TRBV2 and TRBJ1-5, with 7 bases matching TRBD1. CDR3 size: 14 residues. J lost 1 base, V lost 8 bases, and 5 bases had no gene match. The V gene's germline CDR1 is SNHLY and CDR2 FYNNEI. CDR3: CASQGQRSNQPQHF. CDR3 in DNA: TGTGCCAGCCAGGGACAGAGGAGCAATCAGCCCCAGCATTTT.

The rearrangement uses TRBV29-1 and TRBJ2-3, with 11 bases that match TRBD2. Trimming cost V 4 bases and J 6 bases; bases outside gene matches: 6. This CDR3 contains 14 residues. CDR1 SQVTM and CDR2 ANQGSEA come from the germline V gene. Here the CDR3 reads CSVGSGLAGDTQYF. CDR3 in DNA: TGCAGCGTTGGGAGTGGACTAGCGGGTGATACGCAGTATTTT.

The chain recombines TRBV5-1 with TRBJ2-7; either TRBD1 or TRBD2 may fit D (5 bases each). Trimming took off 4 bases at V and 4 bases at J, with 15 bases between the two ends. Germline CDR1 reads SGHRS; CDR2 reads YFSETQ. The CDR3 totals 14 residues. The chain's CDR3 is CASSTVGTQYEQYF. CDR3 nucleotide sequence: TGCGCCAGCAGCACGGTGGGGACGCAGTACGAGCAGTACTTC.

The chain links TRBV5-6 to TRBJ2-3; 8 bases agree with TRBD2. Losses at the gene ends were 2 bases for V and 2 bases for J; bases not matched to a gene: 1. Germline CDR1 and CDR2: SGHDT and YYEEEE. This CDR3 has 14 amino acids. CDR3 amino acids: CASSLLAVTDTQYF. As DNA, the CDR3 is TGTGCCAGCAGCTTACTAGCGGTCACAGATACGCAGTATTTT.

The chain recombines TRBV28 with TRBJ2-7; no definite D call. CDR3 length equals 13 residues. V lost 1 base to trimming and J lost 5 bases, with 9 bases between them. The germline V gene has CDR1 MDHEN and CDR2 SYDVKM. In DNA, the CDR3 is TGTGCCAGCAGTTTATTCCGGGTCAACGAGCAGTACTTC. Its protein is CASSLFRVNEQYF.

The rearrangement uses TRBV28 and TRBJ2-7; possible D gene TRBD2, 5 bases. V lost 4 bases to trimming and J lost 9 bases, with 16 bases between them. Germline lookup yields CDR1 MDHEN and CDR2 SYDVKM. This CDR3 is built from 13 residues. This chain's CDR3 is CASSYKKTGGQYF. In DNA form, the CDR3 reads TGTGCCAGCAGTTACAAAAAAACTGGAGGGCAGTACTTC.

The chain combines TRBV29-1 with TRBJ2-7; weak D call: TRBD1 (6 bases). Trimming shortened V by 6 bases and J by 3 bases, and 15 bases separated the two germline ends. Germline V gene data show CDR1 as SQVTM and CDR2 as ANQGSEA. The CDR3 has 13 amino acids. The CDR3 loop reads CSVLDSLIYEQYF. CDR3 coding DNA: TGCAGCGTCCTGGACAGTCTAATCTACGAGCAGTACTTC.

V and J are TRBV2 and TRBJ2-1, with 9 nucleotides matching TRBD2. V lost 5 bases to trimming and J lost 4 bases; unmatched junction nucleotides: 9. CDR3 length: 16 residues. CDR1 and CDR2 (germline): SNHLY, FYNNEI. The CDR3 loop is CASSRLAESTYNEQFF. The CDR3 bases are TGTGCCAGCAGTAGACTAGCGGAATCAACGTACAATGAGCAGTTCTTC.

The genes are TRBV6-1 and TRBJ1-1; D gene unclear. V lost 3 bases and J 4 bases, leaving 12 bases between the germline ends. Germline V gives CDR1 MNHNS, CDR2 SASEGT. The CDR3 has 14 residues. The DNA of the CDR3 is TGTGCCAGCAGTGAGGTGGGAATGGGCACTGAAGCTTTCTTT. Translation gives CASSEVGMGTEAFF.

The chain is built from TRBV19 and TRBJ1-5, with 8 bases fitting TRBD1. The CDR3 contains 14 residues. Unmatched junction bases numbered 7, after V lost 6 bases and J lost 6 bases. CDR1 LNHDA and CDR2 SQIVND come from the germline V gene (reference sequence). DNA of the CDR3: TGTGCCAGTAGACTTCAGGGGGCAGGTCAGCCCCAGCATTTT. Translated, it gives CASRLQGAGQPQHF. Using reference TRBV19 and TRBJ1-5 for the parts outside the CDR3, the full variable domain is DGGITQSPKYLFRKEGQNVTLSCEQNLNHDAMYWYRQDPGQGLRLIYYSQIVNDFQKGDIAEGYSVSREKKESFPLTVTSAQKNPTAFYLCASRLQGAGQPQHFGDGTRLSIL.

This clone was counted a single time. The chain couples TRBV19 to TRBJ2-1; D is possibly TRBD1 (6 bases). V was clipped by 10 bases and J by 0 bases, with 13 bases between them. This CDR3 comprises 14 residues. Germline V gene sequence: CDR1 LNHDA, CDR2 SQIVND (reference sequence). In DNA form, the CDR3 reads TGTGCCACAAGACAGGACCTCTCCTACAATGAGCAGTTCTTC. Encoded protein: CATRQDLSYNEQFF.

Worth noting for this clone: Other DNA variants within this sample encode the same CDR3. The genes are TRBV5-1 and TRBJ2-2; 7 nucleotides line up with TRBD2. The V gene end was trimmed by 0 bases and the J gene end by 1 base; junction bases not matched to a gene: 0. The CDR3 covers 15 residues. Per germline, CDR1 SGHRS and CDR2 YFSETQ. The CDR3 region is CASSLGGRNTGELFF. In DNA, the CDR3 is TGCGCCAGCAGCTTGGGCGGGAGGAACACCGGGGAGCTGTTTTTT.

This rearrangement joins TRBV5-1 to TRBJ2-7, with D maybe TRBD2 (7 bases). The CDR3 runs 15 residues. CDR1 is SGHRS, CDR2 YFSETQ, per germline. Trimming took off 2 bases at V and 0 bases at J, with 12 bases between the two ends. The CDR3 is CASSLAGTPSYEQYF. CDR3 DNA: TGCGCCAGCAGCTTAGCGGGGACACCCTCCTACGAGCAGTACTTC.

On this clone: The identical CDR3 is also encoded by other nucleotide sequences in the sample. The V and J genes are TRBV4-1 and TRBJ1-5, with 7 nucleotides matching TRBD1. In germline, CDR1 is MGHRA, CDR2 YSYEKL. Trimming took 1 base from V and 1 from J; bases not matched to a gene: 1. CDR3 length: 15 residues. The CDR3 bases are TGCGCCAGCAGCCAAGGGGACAGCAGCAATCAGCCCCAGCATTTT. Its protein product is CASSQGDSSNQPQHF.

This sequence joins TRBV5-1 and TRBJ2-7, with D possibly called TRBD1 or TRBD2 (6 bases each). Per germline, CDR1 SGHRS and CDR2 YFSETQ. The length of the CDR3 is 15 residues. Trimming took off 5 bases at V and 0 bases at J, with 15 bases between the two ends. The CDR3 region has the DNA TGCGCCAGCAGTCCCGGGGGCCATAGCTCCTACGAGCAGTACTTC. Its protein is CASSPGGHSSYEQYF. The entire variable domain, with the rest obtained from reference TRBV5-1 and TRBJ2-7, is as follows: KAGVTQTPRYLIKTRGQQVTLSCSPISGHRSVSWYQQTPGQGLQFLFEYFSETQRNKGNFPGRFSGRQFSNSRSEMNVSTLELGDSALYLCASSPGGHSSYEQYFGPGTRLTVT.

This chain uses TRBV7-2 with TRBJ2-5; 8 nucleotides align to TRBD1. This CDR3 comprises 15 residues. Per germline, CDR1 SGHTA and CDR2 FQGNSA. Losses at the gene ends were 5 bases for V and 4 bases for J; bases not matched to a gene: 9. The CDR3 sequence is CASSLSPDRGETQYF. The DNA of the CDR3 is TGTGCCAGCAGCCTTAGCCCCGACAGGGGAGAGACCCAGTACTTC.

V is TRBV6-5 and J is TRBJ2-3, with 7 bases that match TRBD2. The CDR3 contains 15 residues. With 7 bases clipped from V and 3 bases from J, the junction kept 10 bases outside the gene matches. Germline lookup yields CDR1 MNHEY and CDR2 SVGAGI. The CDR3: CASTGGGSLTDTQYF. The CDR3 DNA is TGTGCCAGCACAGGCGGCGGGAGTCTTACAGATACGCAGTATTTT.

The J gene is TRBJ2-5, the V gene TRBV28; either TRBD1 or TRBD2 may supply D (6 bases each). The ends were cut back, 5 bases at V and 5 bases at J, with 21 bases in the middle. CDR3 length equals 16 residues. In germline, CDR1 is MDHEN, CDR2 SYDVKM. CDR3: CASSTWGASGWETQYF. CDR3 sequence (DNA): TGTGCCAGCAGTACCTGGGGGGCCTCGGGCTGGGAGACCCAGTACTTC.

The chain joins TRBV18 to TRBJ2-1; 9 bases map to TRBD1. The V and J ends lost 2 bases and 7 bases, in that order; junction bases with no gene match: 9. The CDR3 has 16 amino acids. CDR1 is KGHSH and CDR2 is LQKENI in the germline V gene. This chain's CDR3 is CASSPILGTGSNEQFF. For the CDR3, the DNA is TGTGCCAGCTCACCAATTCTCGGGACAGGGTCGAATGAGCAGTTCTTC.

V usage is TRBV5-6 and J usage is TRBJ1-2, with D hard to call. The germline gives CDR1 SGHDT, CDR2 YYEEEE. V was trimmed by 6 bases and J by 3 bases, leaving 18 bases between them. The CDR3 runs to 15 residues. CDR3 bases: TGTGCCAGCAACGGGCTTTTTAGGTCGGACTATGGCTACACCTTC. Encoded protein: CASNGLFRSDYGYTF.

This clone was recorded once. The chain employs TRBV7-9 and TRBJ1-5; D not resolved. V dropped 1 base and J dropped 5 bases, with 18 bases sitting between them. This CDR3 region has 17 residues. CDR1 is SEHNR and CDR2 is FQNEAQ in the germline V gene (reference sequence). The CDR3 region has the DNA TGTGCCAGCAGCTTAGTTCTGAACAGTGAGGGCTATCAGCCCCAGCATTTT. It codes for CASSLVLNSEGYQPQHF.

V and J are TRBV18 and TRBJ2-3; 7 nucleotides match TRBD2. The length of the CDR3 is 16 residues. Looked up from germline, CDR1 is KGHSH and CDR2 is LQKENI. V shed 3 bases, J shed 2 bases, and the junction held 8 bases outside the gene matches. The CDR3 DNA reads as TGTGCCAGCTCACCTGTCAGCGGGGCACCCACAGATACGCAGTATTTT. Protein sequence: CASSPVSGAPTDTQYF.